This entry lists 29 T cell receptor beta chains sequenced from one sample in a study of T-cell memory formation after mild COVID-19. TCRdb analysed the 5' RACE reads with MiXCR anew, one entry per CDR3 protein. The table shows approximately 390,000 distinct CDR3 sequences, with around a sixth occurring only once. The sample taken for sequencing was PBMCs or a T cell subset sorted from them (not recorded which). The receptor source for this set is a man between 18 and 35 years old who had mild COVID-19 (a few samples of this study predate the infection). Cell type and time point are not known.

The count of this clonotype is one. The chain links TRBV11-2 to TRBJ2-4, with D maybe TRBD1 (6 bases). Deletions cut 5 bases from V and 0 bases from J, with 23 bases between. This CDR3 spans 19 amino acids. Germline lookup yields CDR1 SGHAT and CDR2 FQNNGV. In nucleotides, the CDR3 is TGTGCCAGCAGCCCGAAGGGAAAAAACAGGGAACTAGCCAAAAACATTCAGTACTTC. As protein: CASSPKGKNRELAKNIQYF.

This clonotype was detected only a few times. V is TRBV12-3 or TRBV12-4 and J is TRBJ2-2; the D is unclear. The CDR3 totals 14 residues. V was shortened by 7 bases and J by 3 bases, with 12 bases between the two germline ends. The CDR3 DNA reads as TGTGCCAGCAAGGCTGTGGTGTACACCGGGGAGCTGTTTTTT. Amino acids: CASKAVVYTGELFF.

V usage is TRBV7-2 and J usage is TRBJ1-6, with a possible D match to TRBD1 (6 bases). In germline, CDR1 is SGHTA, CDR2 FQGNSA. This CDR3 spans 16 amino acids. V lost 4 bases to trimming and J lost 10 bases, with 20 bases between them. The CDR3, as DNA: TGTGCCAGCAGCTCTTCCCCCGGGACAATAGGATCACCCCTCCACTTT. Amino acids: CASSSSPGTIGSPLHF.

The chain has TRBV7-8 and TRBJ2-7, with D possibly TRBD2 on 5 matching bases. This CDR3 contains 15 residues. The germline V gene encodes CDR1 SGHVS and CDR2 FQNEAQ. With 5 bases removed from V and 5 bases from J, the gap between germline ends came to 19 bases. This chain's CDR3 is CASSPRVGASHEQYV. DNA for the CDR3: TGTGCCAGCAGCCCAAGAGTGGGTGCTAGCCACGAGCAGTACGTC.

The CDR3 region is CAISESLQVEVDEQYF. The CDR3 nucleotides are TGTGCCATCAGTGAGTCCCTACAGGTGGAGGTCGACGAGCAGTACTTC. The rearrangement uses TRBV10-3 and TRBJ2-7; D might be TRBD1 or TRBD2, each matching 5 bases. The CDR3 runs 16 residues. Germline loops: CDR1 ENHRY, CDR2 SYGVKD. V was trimmed by 0 bases and J by 5 bases, leaving 17 bases between them.

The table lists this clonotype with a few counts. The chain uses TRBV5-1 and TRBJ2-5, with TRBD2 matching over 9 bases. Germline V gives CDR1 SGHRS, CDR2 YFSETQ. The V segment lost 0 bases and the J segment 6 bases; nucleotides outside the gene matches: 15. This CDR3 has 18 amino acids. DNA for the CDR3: TGCGCCAGCAGCTTGGACCCACGGAGGACTAGCGATGGGAAGACCCAGTACTTC. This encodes CASSLDPRRTSDGKTQYF.

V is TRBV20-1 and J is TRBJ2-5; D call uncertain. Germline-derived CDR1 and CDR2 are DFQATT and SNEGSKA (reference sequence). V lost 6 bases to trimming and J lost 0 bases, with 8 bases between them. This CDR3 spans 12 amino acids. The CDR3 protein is CSAPLHQETQYF. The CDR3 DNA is TGCAGTGCCCCACTACACCAAGAGACCCAGTACTTC.

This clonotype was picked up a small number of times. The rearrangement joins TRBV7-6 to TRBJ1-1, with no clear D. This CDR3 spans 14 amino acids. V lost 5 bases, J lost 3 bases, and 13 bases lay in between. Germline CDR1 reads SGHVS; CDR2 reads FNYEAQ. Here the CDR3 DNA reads TGTGCCAGCAGCCCGAACTGGAGAGACACTGAAGCTTTCTTT. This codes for CASSPNWRDTEAFF.

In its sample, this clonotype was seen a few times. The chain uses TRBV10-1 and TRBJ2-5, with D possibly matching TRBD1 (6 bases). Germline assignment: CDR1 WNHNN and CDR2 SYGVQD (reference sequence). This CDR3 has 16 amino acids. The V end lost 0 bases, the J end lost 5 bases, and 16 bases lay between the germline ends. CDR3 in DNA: TGCGCCAGCAGTGAGTCAGCCTACAGGGACACGGAGACCCAGTACTTC. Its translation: CASSESAYRDTETQYF.

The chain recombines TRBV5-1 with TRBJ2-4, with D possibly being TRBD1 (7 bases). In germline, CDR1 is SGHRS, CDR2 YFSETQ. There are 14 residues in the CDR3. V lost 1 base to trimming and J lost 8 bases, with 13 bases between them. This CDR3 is CASSLTGEVDIQYF. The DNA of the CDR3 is TGCGCCAGCAGCTTGACAGGGGAGGTTGACATTCAGTACTTC.

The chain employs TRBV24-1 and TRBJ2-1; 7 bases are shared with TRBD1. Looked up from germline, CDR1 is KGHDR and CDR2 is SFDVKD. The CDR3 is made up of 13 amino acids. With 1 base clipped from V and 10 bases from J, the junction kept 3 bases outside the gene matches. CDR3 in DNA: TGTGCCACCAGTGATTTCAGAGGGGGCGAGCAGTTCTTC. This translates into CATSDFRGGEQFF.

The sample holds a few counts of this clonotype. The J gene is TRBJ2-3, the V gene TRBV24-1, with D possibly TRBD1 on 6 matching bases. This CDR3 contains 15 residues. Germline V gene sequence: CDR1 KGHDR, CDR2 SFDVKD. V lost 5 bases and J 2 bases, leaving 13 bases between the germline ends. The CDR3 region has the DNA TGTGCCACCAGTGGCCTGGACAGTTTCACAGATACGCAGTATTTT. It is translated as CATSGLDSFTDTQYF.

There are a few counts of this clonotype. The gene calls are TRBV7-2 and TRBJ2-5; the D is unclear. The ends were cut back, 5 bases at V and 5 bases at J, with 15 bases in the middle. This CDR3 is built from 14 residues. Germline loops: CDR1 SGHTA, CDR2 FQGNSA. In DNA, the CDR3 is TGTGCCAGCAGCCCCTTTAGGGCCGGGGAGACCCAGTACTTC. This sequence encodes CASSPFRAGETQYF.

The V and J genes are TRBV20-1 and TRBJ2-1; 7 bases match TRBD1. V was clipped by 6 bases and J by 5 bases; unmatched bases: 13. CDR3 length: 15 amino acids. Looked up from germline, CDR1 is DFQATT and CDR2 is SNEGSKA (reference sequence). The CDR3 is CSALQQGKVHNEQFF. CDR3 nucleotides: TGCAGTGCGCTACAACAGGGGAAAGTCCACAATGAGCAGTTCTTC.

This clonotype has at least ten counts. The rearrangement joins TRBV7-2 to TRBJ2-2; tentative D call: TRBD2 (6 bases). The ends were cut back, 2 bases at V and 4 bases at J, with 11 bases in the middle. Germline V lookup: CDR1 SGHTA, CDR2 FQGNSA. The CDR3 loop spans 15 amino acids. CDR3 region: CASSLSTSSTGELFF. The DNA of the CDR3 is TGTGCCAGCAGCTTAAGTACTAGCAGCACCGGGGAGCTGTTTTTT.

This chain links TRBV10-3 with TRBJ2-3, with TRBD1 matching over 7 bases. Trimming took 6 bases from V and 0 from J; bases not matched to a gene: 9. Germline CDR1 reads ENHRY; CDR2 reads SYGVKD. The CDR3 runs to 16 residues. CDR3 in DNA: TGTGCCATCAGAGGAAGACAGGGCCAGAGCACAGATACGCAGTATTTT. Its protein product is CAIRGRQGQSTDTQYF.

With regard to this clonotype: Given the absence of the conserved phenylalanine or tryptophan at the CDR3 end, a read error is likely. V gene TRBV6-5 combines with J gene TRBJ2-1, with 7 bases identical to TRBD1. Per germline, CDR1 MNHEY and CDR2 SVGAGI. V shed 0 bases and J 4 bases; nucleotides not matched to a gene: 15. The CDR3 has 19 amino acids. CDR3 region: CASSYSSFYRGTKYNEQFL. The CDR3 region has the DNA TGTGCCAGCAGTTACTCCTCCTTTTACAGGGGAACTAAATACAATGAGCAGTTCTTA.

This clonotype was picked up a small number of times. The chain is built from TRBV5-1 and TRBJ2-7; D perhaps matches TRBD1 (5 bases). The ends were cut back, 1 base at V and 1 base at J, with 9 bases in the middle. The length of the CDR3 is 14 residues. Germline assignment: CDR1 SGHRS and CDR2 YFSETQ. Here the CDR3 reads CASSLTPGSYEQYV. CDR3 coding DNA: TGCGCCAGCAGCTTGACTCCAGGGTCCTACGAGCAGTACGTC.

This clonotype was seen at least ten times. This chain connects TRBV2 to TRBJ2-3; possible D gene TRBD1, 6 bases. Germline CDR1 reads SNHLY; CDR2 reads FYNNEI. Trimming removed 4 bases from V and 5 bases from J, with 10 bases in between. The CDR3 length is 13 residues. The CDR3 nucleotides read TGTGCCAGCAGTGTCTTCAGGGGAGATACGCAGTATTTT. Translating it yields CASSVFRGDTQYF.

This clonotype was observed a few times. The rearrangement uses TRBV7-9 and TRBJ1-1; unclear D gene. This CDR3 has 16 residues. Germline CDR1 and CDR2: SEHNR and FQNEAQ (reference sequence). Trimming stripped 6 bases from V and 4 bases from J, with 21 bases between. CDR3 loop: CASRPFKEAAGTEAFF. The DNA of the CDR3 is TGTGCCAGCAGACCTTTTAAAGAGGCCGCGGGCACTGAAGCTTTCTTT.

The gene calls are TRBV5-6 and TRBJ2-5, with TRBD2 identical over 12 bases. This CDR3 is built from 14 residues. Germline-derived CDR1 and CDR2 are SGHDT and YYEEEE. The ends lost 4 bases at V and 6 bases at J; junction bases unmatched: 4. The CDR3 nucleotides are TGTGCCAGCAGCACACTAGCGGGGGGCCAGACCCAGTACTTC. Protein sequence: CASSTLAGGQTQYF.

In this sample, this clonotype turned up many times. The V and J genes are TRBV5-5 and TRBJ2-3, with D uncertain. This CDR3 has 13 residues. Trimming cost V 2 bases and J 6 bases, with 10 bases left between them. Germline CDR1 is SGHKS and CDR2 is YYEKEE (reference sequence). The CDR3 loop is CASSFGVGDTQYF. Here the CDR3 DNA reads TGTGCCAGCAGCTTCGGAGTGGGGGATACGCAGTATTTT.

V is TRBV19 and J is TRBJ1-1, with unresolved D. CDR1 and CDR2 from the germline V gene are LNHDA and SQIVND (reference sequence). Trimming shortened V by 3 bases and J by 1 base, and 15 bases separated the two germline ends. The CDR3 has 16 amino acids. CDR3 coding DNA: TGTGCCAGTAGTATTGGAGGCAGCTGGTCGAACACTGAAGCTTTCTTT. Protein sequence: CASSIGGSWSNTEAFF.

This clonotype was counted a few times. CDR3 bases: TGCAGTGCTAGGGGAGGGGGCGATGAGCAGTTCTTC. Its translation: CSARGGGDEQFF. The rearrangement uses TRBV20-1 and TRBJ2-1; perhaps D is TRBD1 or TRBD2 (7 bases each). The germline gives CDR1 DFQATT, CDR2 SNEGSKA (reference sequence). The CDR3 loop spans 12 amino acids. Trimming took off 3 bases at V and 8 bases at J, with 11 bases between the two ends.

CDR3 residues: CASSSGGWTEAFF. In DNA form, the CDR3 reads TGTGCCAGCAGTTCTGGGGGATGGACTGAAGCTTTCTTT. The rearrangement links TRBV27 to TRBJ1-1; tentatively, D is TRBD1 (5 bases). V was trimmed by 4 bases and J by 5 bases, leaving 11 bases between them. The CDR3 has 13 amino acids. CDR1 MNHEY and CDR2 SMNVEV come from the germline V gene (reference sequence).

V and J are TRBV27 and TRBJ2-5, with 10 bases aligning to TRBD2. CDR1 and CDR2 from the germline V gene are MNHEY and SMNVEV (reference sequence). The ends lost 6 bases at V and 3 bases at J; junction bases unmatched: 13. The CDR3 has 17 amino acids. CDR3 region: CASRPGAGLAGEETQYF. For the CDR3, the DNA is TGTGCCAGCAGACCTGGAGCCGGCCTAGCGGGGGAAGAGACCCAGTACTTC.

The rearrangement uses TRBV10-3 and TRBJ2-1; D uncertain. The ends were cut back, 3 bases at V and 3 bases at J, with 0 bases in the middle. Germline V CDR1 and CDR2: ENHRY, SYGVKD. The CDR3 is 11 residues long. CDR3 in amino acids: CAISDYNEQFF. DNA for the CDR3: TGTGCCATCAGTGACTACAATGAGCAGTTCTTC.

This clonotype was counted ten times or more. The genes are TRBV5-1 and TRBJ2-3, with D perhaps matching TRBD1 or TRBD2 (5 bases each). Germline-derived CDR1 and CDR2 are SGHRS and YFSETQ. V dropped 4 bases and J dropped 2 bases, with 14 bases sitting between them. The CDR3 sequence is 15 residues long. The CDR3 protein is CASSGWSGATDTQYF. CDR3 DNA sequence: TGCGCCAGCAGCGGGTGGTCCGGGGCCACAGATACGCAGTATTTT. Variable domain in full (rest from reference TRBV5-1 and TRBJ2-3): KAGVTQTPRYLIKTRGQQVTLSCSPISGHRSVSWYQQTPGQGLQFLFEYFSETQRNKGNFPGRFSGRQFSNSRSEMNVSTLELGDSALYLCASSGWSGATDTQYFGPGTRLTVL.

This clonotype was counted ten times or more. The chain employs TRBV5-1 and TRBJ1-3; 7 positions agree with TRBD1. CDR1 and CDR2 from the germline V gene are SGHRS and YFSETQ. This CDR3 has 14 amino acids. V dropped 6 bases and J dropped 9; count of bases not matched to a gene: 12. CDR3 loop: CASTPGTAEGTIYF. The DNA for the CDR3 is TGCGCCAGCACGCCTGGGACAGCCGAGGGCACCATATATTTT.